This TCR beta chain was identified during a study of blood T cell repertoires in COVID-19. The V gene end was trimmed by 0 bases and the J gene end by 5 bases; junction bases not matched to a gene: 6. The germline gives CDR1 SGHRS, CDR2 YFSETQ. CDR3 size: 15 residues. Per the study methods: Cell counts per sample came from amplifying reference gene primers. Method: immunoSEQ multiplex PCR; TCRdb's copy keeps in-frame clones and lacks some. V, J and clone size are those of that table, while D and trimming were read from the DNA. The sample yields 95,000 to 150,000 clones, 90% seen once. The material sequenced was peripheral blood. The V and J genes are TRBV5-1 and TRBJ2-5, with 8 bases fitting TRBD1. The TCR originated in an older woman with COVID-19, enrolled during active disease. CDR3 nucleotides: TGCGCCAGCAGCTTGGACCCAGGGGGCAGGGAGACCCAGTACTTC. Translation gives CASSLDPGGRETQYF.